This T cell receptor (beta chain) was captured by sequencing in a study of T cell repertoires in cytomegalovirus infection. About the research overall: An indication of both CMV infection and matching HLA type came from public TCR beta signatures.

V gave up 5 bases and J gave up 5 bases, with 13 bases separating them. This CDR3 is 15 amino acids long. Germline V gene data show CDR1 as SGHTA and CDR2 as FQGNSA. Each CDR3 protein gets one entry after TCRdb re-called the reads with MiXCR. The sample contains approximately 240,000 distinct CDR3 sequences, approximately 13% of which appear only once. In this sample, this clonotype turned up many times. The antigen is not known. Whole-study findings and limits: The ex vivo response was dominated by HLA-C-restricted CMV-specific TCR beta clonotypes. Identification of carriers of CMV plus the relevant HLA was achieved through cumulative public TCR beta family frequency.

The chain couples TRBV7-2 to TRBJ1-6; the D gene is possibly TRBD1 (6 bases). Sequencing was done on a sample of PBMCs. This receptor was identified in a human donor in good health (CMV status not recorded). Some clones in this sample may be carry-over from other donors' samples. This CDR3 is CASSDDRSDNSPLHF. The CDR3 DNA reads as TGTGCCAGCAGCGACGACAGGTCCGATAATTCACCCCTCCACTTT.